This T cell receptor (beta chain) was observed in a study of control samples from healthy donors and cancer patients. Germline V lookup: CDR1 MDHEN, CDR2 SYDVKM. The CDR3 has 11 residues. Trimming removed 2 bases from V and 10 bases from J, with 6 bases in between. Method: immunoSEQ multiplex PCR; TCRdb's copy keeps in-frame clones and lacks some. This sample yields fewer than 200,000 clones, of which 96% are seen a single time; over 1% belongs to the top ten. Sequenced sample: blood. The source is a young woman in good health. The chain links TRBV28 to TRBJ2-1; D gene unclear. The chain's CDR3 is CASSLTTEQFF. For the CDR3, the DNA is TGTGCCAGCAGTTTAACGACAGAGCAGTTCTTC. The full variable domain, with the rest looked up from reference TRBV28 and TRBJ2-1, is DVKVTQSSRYLVKRTGEKVFLECVQDMDHENMFWYRQDPGLGLRLIYFSYDVKMKEKGDIPEGYSVSREKKERFSLILESASTNQTSMYLCASSLTTEQFFGPGTRLTVL.